This T cell receptor beta chain was sequenced in a study of cytomegalovirus exposure and HLA in healthy donors. This clone showed up just a few times. Amplification used 60 Vbeta primers and 13 Jbeta primers. Only in-frame clones appear in the TCRdb table, and some are missing; sequencing was by immunoSEQ multiplex PCR. Of around 45,000 clones in the sample, around 68% were seen once. This CDR3 region has 17 residues. Between the trimmed V and J ends, which lost 5 bases and 3 bases, there was a span of 19 bases. Germline V lookup: CDR1 SGHTA, CDR2 FQGNSA. This chain links TRBV7-2 with TRBJ2-2; D is possibly TRBD1 (7 bases). Sequencing input: PBMCs. This receptor was obtained from a man aged 25-45 years in good health and CMV-seronegative. CDR3 sequence (DNA): TGTGCCAGCAGCCCCCATTGGAGGGGGCTAGACACCGGGGAGCTGTTTTTT. Translation: CASSPHWRGLDTGELFF.